The 3 T cell receptor beta chains given below trace back to one sample, sequenced in a study of blood T cells in healthy people across ages. PCR was performed a second time for about 7 to 11 cycles using a sample-barcoded 5' primer and a J-beta primer mix. MiXCR was run by TCRdb on the 5' RACE reads, yielding one entry per CDR3 protein. The data show roughly 550,000 distinct CDR3 sequences, around 24% seen once. These data were also filed under a second study, of T cells of mothers and their children.

The sample was blood. The origin of the receptors is a boy between 5 and 17 years old in good health.

The chain is built from TRBV20-1 and TRBJ2-7; 8 positions match TRBD2. The CDR3 is made up of 18 amino acids. The germline gives CDR1 DFQATT, CDR2 SNEGSKA (reference sequence). Unmatched junction bases numbered 14, after V lost 0 bases and J lost 1 base. The CDR3 coding sequence is TGCAGTGCTAGAGATACCGGGCTGCTAGCGGGCTTTTCCTACGAGCAGTACTTC. It specifies CSARDTGLLAGFSYEQYF.

In this sample, this clonotype turned up a few times. V usage is TRBV7-9 and J usage is TRBJ2-5; TRBD2 aligns across 9 bases. This CDR3 has 16 amino acids. V gave up 5 bases and J gave up 4 bases; unmatched junction bases: 11. CDR1 and CDR2 (germline): SEHNR, FQNEAQ (reference sequence). The CDR3 DNA is TGTGCCAGCAGCCCGGCGGTAGCGGGAGTCCGAGAGACCCAGTACTTC. Residues: CASSPAVAGVRETQYF.

This clonotype was counted between two and nine times. Its ends do not fully match the called genes, so a read error is possible. The chain combines TRBV27 with TRBJ2-3, with 9 bases lining up with TRBD1. This CDR3 has 16 residues. CDR1 and CDR2 (germline): MNHEY, SMNVEV (reference sequence). The CDR3 is CASSGNPGQGSDTQYF. Here the CDR3 DNA reads TGCGCCAGCAGTGGGAATCCGGGACAGGGCTCAGATACGCAGTATTTT.